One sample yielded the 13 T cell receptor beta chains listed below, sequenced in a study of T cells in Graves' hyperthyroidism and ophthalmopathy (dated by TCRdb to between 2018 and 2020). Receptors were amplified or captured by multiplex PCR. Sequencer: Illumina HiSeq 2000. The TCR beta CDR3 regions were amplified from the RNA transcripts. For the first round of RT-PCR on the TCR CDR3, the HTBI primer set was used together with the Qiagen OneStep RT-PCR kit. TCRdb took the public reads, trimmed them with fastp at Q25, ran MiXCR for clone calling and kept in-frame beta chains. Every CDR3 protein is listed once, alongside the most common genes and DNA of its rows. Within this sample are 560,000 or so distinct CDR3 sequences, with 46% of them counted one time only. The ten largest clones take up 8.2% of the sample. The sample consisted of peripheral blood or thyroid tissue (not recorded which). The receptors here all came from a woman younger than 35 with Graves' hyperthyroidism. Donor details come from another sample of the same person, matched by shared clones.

CDR3 in amino acids: CSVAGRRTEAFF. The CDR3 nucleotides read TGCAGCGTTGCTGGGCGTCGGACTGAAGCTTTCTTT. V and J are TRBV29-1 and TRBJ1-1; the D is unclear. The CDR3 length is 12 residues. The germline V and J ends were trimmed by 4 bases and 5 bases, with 11 bases remaining between them. Looked up from germline, CDR1 is SQVTM and CDR2 is ANQGSEA.

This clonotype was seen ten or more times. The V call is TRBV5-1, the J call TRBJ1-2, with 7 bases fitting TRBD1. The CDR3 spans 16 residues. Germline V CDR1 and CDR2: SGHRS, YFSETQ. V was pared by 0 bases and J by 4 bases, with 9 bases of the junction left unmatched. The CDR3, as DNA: TGCGCCAGCAGCTTGGCCGCTCCCGGGACAGCCTATGGCTACACCTTC. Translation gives CASSLAAPGTAYGYTF.

In nucleotides, the CDR3 is TGTGCCAGCAGTCCGGGACAGGGCTCTCGCACTGAAGCTTTCTTT. Protein product: CASSPGQGSRTEAFF. The chain carries TRBV2 and TRBJ1-1; 9 bases align to TRBD1. Germline V gene sequence: CDR1 SNHLY, CDR2 FYNNEI. The CDR3 has 15 amino acids. V lost 5 bases to trimming and J lost 4 bases; unmatched junction nucleotides: 8.

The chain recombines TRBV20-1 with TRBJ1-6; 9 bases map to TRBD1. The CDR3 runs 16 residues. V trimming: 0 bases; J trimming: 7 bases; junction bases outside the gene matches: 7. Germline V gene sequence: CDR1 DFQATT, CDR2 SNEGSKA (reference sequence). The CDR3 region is CSARELGTGRNSPLHF. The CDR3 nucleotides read TGCAGTGCTAGAGAGCTTGGGACAGGGAGGAATTCACCCCTCCACTTT.

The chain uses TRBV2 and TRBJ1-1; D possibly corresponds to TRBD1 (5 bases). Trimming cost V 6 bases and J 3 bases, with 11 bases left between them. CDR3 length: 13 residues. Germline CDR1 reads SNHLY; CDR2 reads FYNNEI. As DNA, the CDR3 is TGTGCCAGCAGGGCCCGGGGCGACACTGAAGCTTTCTTT. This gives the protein CASRARGDTEAFF.

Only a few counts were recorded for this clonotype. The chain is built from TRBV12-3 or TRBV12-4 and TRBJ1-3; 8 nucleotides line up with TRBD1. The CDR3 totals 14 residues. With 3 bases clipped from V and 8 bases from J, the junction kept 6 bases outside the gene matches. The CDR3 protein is CASSFGQGADTIYF. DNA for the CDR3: TGTGCCAGCAGTTTTGGCCAGGGGGCGGACACCATATATTTT.

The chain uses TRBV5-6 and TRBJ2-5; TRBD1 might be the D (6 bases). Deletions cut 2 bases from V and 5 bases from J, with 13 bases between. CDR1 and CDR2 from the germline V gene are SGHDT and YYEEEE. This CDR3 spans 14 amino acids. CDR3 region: CASSLQGLKETQYF. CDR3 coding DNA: TGTGCCAGCAGCTTACAGGGATTGAAGGAGACCCAGTACTTC.

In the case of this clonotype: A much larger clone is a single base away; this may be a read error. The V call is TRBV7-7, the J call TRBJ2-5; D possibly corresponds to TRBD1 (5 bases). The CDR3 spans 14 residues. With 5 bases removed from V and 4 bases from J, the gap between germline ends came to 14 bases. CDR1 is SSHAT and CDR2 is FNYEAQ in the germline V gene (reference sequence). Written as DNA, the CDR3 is TGTGCCAGCAGCCGGACACTCCGCCGAGAGACCCAGTACTTC. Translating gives CASSRTLRRETQYF.

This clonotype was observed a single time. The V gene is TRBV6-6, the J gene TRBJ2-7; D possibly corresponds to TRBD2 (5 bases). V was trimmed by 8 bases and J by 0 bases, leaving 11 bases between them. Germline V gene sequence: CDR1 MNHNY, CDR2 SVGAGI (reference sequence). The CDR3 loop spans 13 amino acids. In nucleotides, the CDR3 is TGTGCCAGCGGTGCTAGCATCTCCTACGAGCAGTACTTC. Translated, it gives CASGASISYEQYF.

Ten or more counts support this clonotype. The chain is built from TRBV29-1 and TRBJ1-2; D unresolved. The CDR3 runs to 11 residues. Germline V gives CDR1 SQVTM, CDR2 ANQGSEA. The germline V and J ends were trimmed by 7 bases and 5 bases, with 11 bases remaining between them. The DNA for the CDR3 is TGCAGCGCTGGAAGTACTTATGGCTACACCTTC. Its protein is CSAGSTYGYTF.

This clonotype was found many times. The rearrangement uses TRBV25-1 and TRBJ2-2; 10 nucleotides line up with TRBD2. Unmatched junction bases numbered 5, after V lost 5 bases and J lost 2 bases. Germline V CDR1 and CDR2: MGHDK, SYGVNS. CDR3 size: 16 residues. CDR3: CASSFLAGANTGELFF. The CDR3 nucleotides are TGTGCCAGCAGTTTTCTAGCGGGAGCCAACACCGGGGAGCTGTTTTTT. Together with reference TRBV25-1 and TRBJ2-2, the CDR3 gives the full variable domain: EADIYQTPRYLVIGTGKKITLECSQTMGHDKMYWYQQDPGMELHLIHYSYGVNSTEKGDLSSESTVSRIRTEHFPLTLESARPSHTSQYLCASSFLAGANTGELFFGEGSRLTVL.

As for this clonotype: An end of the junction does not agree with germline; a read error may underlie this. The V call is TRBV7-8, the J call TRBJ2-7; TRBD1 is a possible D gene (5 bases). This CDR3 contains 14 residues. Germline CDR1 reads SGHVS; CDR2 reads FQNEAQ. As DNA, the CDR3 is TGCGCCAGCAGCCAGACGACAGCCTCCTACGAGCAGTACTTC. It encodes CASSQTTASYEQYF.

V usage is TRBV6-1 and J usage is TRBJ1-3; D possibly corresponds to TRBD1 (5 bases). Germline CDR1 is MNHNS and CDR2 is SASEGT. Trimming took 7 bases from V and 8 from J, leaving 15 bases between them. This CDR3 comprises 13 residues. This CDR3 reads CASKRGKVDTIYF. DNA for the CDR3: TGTGCCAGCAAACGGGGGAAGGTGGACACCATATATTTT.